The clone carrying this TCR beta chain was seen repeatedly, ten times or more. Its antigen is still unknown. A distinct unique molecular identifier was carried by each TCR cDNA molecule. TCRdb itself ran the 5' RACE reads through MiXCR, one entry per CDR3 protein. The sample shows roughly 10,000 distinct CDR3 sequences, 12% of them seen only once. This record comes from a study of spatial heterogeneity in lung cancer. Across the study: The average count in raw reads for each unique TCR and UMI combination exceeded nine appearances.

The CDR3 length is 17 residues. Germline V lookup: CDR1 SGHRS, CDR2 YFSETQ. Deletions cut 4 bases from V and 4 bases from J, with 23 bases between. General study results and limits: Ubiquitous expanded TCR counts tracked ubiquitous nonsynonymous mutations; regional expanded TCR counts tracked regional nonsynonymous mutations. For expanded intratumoral alpha and beta TCRs, counts tracked tumor mutation counts.

Time point specified: sample taken at primary tumor resection. The 65 or so donors had untreated early-stage non-small cell lung cancer. V gene TRBV5-1 combines with J gene TRBJ1-1; tentatively, D is TRBD1 (5 bases). This receptor was identified in a female donor with early-stage non-small cell lung cancer. Sequenced here: lung tumor tissue, sampled at surgery. CDR3: CASSARVFAGRATEAFF. The CDR3 bases are TGCGCCAGCAGCGCACGAGTCTTTGCAGGGCGGGCCACTGAAGCTTTCTTT.